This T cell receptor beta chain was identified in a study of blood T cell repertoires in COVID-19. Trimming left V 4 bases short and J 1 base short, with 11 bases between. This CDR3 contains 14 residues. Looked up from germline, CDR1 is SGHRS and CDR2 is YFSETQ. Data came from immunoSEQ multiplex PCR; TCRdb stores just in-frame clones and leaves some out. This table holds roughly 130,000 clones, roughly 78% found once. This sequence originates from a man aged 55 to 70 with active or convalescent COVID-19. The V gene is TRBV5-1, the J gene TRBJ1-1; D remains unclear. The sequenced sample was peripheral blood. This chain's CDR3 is CASSRGRENTEAFF. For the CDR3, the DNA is TGCGCCAGCAGCCGCGGGAGGGAGAACACTGAAGCTTTCTTT.